The sequence of this T cell receptor beta chain was determined in a study of blood T cell repertoires in COVID-19. Looking at the study overall: Acute and convalescent COVID-19 samples came from the United States, Italy and Spain. PBMCs, B-cell-depleted T cells, or T cells were the source of the cDNA or gDNA that made up the material.

Original analysis: Quantification of nucleated cells was approximated via reference gene primer amplification. The table came from immunoSEQ multiplex PCR; TCRdb's copy has only in-frame clones and leaves some out. V, J and clone size are taken as reported in that table, and D and trimming were inferred from the DNA itself. The data contain approximately 220,000 clones, roughly 89% of them singletons. The V gene end was trimmed by 0 bases and the J gene end by 2 bases; junction bases not matched to a gene: 5. The CDR3 has 16 residues. Germline V lookup: CDR1 SGHRS, CDR2 YFSETQ. The V call is TRBV5-1, the J call TRBJ2-1, with TRBD2 matching 7 bases. The specimen was peripheral blood. The clonotype was recovered from a man aged 55 to 70 who had recovered from COVID-19. In nucleotides, the CDR3 is TGCGCCAGCAGCTTGGTTGCGGGAGTCCCCTACAATGAGCAGTTCTTC. Residues: CASSLVAGVPYNEQFF.